The 27 T cell receptor beta chains reported below all come from one sample, sequenced in a study of long-term antiretroviral therapy in people with HIV. At the survey level, the v3.0 immunoSEQ assay was run. The protocol was immunoSEQ multiplex PCR, while the TCRdb copy is restricted to in-frame clones and leaves out a portion. The sample includes tens of thousands of clones, roughly 80% seen only once; the top ten take 12%. The starting material was unsorted PBMCs, obtained 1.6 years after starting antiretroviral therapy. Every receptor here comes from a man aged 35 to 55 with HIV.

V is TRBV7-2 and J is TRBJ2-7; D unclear. The germline CDR1 and CDR2 sequences are SGHTA and FQGNSA. Trimming removed 1 base from V and 3 bases from J, with 7 bases in between. The CDR3 length is 13 residues. The CDR3: CASSLGRNYEQYF. CDR3 bases: TGTGCCAGCAGCTTAGGCAGAAACTACGAGCAGTACTTC.

The V call is TRBV19, the J call TRBJ2-4; 10 nucleotides match TRBD1. CDR3 length: 19 residues. The V gene's germline CDR1 is LNHDA and CDR2 SQIVND (reference sequence). The V segment lost 4 bases and the J segment 1 base; nucleotides outside the gene matches: 13. The CDR3 DNA reads TGTGCCAGTAGTAGCACGGGACAGGGGCGGAATCGGGCCAAAAACATTCAGTACTTC. It encodes CASSSTGQGRNRAKNIQYF. Full variable domain (remainder filled in from reference TRBV19 and TRBJ2-4): DGGITQSPKYLFRKEGQNVTLSCEQNLNHDAMYWYRQDPGQGLRLIYYSQIVNDFQKGDIAEGYSVSREKKESFPLTVTSAQKNPTAFYLCASSSTGQGRNRAKNIQYFGAGTRLSVL.

This chain links TRBV5-1 with TRBJ1-2; 8 bases fit TRBD1. CDR3 length equals 14 residues. V shed 4 bases and J 8 bases; nucleotides not matched to a gene: 10. Germline values: CDR1 SGHRS, CDR2 YFSETQ. CDR3 bases: TGCGCCAGCAGCCTACCCGGGACAGGAGGCGGCTACACCTTC. Translated, it gives CASSLPGTGGGYTF.

The chain is built from TRBV5-1 and TRBJ1-1, with D possibly TRBD1 on 5 matching bases. Trimming removed 0 bases at V and 1 base at J, with 13 bases between. CDR1 and CDR2 (germline): SGHRS, YFSETQ. This CDR3 spans 16 amino acids. In DNA, the CDR3 is TGCGCCAGCAGCTTGGAAGGGGCCCCCTCGAACACTGAAGCTTTCTTT. It encodes CASSLEGAPSNTEAFF. The variable domain in full, with the rest retrieved from reference TRBV5-1 and TRBJ1-1, is KAGVTQTPRYLIKTRGQQVTLSCSPISGHRSVSWYQQTPGQGLQFLFEYFSETQRNKGNFPGRFSGRQFSNSRSEMNVSTLELGDSALYLCASSLEGAPSNTEAFFGQGTRLTVV.

The chain is built from TRBV28 and TRBJ1-1; D gene ambiguous. The germline gives CDR1 MDHEN, CDR2 SYDVKM. The CDR3 covers 11 residues. Trimming pared 5 bases from V and 4 bases from J, leaving 5 bases between. CDR3 nucleotides: TGTGCCAGCAGTAGCGGCACTGAAGCTTTCTTT. Protein sequence: CASSSGTEAFF.

This clone was observed a few times. The chain joins TRBV19 to TRBJ1-2; D not resolved. V was clipped by 0 bases and J by 4 bases, with 0 bases between them. Germline-derived CDR1 and CDR2 are LNHDA and SQIVND (reference sequence). The CDR3 is 11 amino acids. The CDR3 DNA follows: TGTGCCAGTAGTATAGACTATGGCTACACCTTC. Its translation: CASSIDYGYTF.

The genes are TRBV19 and TRBJ2-4; D not certain. Trimming cost V 6 bases and J 3 bases, with 9 bases left between them. The CDR3 consists of 13 residues. Germline assignment: CDR1 LNHDA and CDR2 SQIVND (reference sequence). CDR3 DNA sequence: TGTGCCAGTAGCGGACCCGACAAAAACATTCAGTACTTC. It yields the protein CASSGPDKNIQYF.

This chain joins TRBV27 and TRBJ2-3; TRBD1 matches 9 bases. J was trimmed by 3 bases and V by 5 bases; bases with no gene match: 9. The length of the CDR3 is 16 residues. Germline CDR1 reads MNHEY; CDR2 reads SMNVEV (reference sequence). The CDR3 spells CASSPLQGAWTDTQYF. In nucleotides, the CDR3 is TGTGCCAGCAGTCCTCTACAGGGGGCATGGACAGATACGCAGTATTTT.

The chain uses TRBV5-1 and TRBJ2-3, with D tentatively TRBD2 (5 bases). Trimming removed 0 bases from V and 9 bases from J, with 14 bases in between. Germline V gene lookup returns CDR1 SGHRS and CDR2 YFSETQ. The CDR3 loop spans 14 amino acids. The CDR3 spells CASSLDFPGSTQYF. The DNA for the CDR3 is TGCGCCAGCAGCTTGGATTTCCCGGGGTCAACGCAGTATTTT.

The chain employs TRBV7-9 and TRBJ2-3; D gene unclear. The CDR3 is 16 residues long. Germline CDR1 is SEHNR and CDR2 is FQNEAQ (reference sequence). V lost 6 bases and J 0 bases, leaving 16 bases between the germline ends. The DNA for the CDR3 is TGTGCCAGCAGTTTCCACGGGCTAACTAGCACAGATACGCAGTATTTT. Translation: CASSFHGLTSTDTQYF.

The chain links TRBV27 to TRBJ2-1; D uncertain. CDR1 is MNHEY, CDR2 SMNVEV, per germline (reference sequence). The CDR3 covers 15 residues. V was trimmed by 5 bases and J by 4 bases, leaving 15 bases between them. The CDR3 coding sequence is TGTGCCAGCAGTCCGGCCTCGGACCTGTACAATGAGCAGTTCTTC. Its translation is CASSPASDLYNEQFF.

The chain uses TRBV5-1 and TRBJ2-5; the match to TRBD1 covers 7 bases. This CDR3 contains 16 residues. Germline trimming cut 4 bases from V and 4 bases from J; bases unmatched to any gene: 13. Looked up from germline, CDR1 is SGHRS and CDR2 is YFSETQ. CDR3 sequence (DNA): TGCGCCAGCAGCACCCTCGCGAGGGGGCGCGGAGAGACCCAGTACTTC. Translating it yields CASSTLARGRGETQYF.

As DNA, the CDR3 is TGCGCCAGCAGCTTTGGTAGCGGGGAATACACTGAAGCTTTCTTT. It encodes CASSFGSGEYTEAFF. The J gene is TRBJ1-1, the V gene TRBV5-1; the D is unclear. The CDR3 is 15 amino acids. Germline lookup yields CDR1 SGHRS and CDR2 YFSETQ. Trimming cost V 2 bases and J 3 bases, with 14 bases left between them.

V usage is TRBV4-2 and J usage is TRBJ2-1; D ambiguous. This CDR3 has 14 residues. V was clipped by 2 bases and J by 8 bases, with 13 bases between them. The germline CDR1 and CDR2 sequences are LGHNA and YNFKEQ. CDR3: CASSQSNLGYEQFF. The CDR3 bases are TGTGCCAGCAGCCAAAGTAACCTGGGCTATGAGCAGTTCTTC.

The chain has TRBV15 and TRBJ1-1; D may be TRBD1 (5 bases). This CDR3 is 15 amino acids long. CDR1 LNHNV and CDR2 YYDKDF come from the germline V gene (reference sequence). Trimming cost V 0 bases and J 5 bases, with 13 bases left between them. CDR3 loop: CATSRDLGVGTEAFF. For the CDR3, the DNA is TGTGCCACCAGCAGAGATTTGGGGGTCGGGACTGAAGCTTTCTTT.

The chain is built from TRBV7-2 and TRBJ2-3, with unresolved D. The CDR3 totals 13 residues. V was trimmed by 3 bases and J by 6 bases, leaving 10 bases between them. Germline V gene data show CDR1 as SGHTA and CDR2 as FQGNSA. CDR3: CASSFTLGDTQYF. In DNA, the CDR3 is TGTGCCAGCAGCTTTACTCTGGGGGATACGCAGTATTTT.

This clone has a single count. J is TRBJ2-3 and V is TRBV13; the D is unclear. V gave up 5 bases and J gave up 1 base, with 13 bases separating them. In germline, CDR1 is PRHDT, CDR2 FYEKMQ (reference sequence). The CDR3 consists of 15 residues. The CDR3, as DNA: TGTGCCAGCAGCACCATTGGTAGGGGCACAGATACGCAGTATTTT. Its translation: CASSTIGRGTDTQYF.

J is TRBJ1-4 and V is TRBV19; no firm D call. Between the trimmed V and J ends, which lost 5 bases and 0 bases, there was a span of 10 bases. The germline CDR1 and CDR2 sequences are LNHDA and SQIVND (reference sequence). The CDR3 sequence is 15 residues long. This CDR3 is CASSVQTSTNEKLFF. The CDR3 coding sequence is TGTGCCAGTAGTGTCCAGACCTCAACTAATGAAAAACTGTTTTTT.

The rearrangement joins TRBV19 to TRBJ1-3, with D perhaps matching TRBD1 (6 bases). The CDR3 has 14 residues. V was pared by 6 bases and J by 4 bases, with 13 bases between. Germline V gene lookup returns CDR1 LNHDA and CDR2 SQIVND (reference sequence). The CDR3 region is CASSPSTGGNTIYF. CDR3 nucleotides: TGTGCCAGTAGCCCATCTACAGGGGGAAACACCATATATTTT.

The chain recombines TRBV7-3 with TRBJ2-2; 11 nucleotides agree with TRBD2. V trimming: 5 bases; J trimming: 6 bases; junction bases outside the gene matches: 5. The CDR3 has 15 amino acids. Germline V CDR1 and CDR2: SGHTA, FQGTGA. CDR3 DNA sequence: TGTGCCAGCAGCCCTACTAGCGGGGGAGCCGGGGAGCTGTTTTTT. This encodes CASSPTSGGAGELFF.

This chain uses TRBV5-1 with TRBJ2-7; D remains unclear. Germline V gives CDR1 SGHRS, CDR2 YFSETQ. CDR3 length: 12 residues. Trimming pared 3 bases from V and 3 bases from J, leaving 7 bases between. The CDR3 DNA follows: TGCGCCAGCAGCTCCGGTTACTACGAGCAGTACTTC. It encodes CASSSGYYEQYF.

The chain carries TRBV2 and TRBJ2-2; no clear D gene. With 1 base removed from V and 0 bases from J, the gap between germline ends came to 12 bases. The CDR3 extends over 17 amino acids. Germline V gene lookup returns CDR1 SNHLY and CDR2 FYNNEI. The CDR3 region has the DNA TGTGCCAGCAGTGAAGAGGCGTTACGGTCGAACACCGGGGAGCTGTTTTTT. Translation gives CASSEEALRSNTGELFF.

This clone was counted between two and nine times. The chain links TRBV5-8 to TRBJ1-2; maybe TRBD1 (6 bases). Per germline, CDR1 SGHTS and CDR2 YDEGEE. V was pared by 8 bases and J by 6 bases, with 14 bases between. There are 12 residues in the CDR3. CDR3 in amino acids: CASTTGFHGYTF. DNA of the CDR3: TGTGCCAGTACGACAGGATTTCATGGCTACACCTTC.

This clone was counted a single time. V and J are TRBV4-1 and TRBJ2-5; D is possibly TRBD1 (5 bases). V was cut by 0 bases and J by 4 bases, with 21 bases left in between. The CDR3 runs 18 residues. Germline lookup yields CDR1 MGHRA and CDR2 YSYEKL. The CDR3 here is CASSQDATQGPQGETQYF. CDR3 in DNA: TGCGCCAGCAGCCAAGATGCAACCCAAGGGCCCCAGGGAGAGACCCAGTACTTC.

This sequence joins TRBV5-5 and TRBJ1-4; weak D call: TRBD1 (5 bases). CDR3 length: 15 amino acids. Per the germline V gene, CDR1 is SGHKS and CDR2 is YYEKEE (reference sequence). V gave up 4 bases and J gave up 8 bases, with 18 bases separating them. CDR3 DNA: TGTGCCAGCAGCCCCACTGGGGCGGACAAGGAAAAACTGTTTTTT. It codes for CASSPTGADKEKLFF.

The chain has TRBV6-9 and TRBJ2-7, with D unclear. Germline V gene sequence: CDR1 MNHGY, CDR2 SVAAGI. Trimming left V 10 bases short and J 3 bases short, with 13 bases between. This CDR3 is built from 12 residues. CDR3 nucleotides: TGTGCCACCCCAAGGGTAGTCTACGAGCAGTACTTC. Translating it yields CATPRVVYEQYF.

The rearrangement uses TRBV6-5 and TRBJ2-2; TRBD1 agrees at 7 bases. V lost 6 bases and J lost 3; bases outside the gene matches: 4. Germline V gene sequence: CDR1 MNHEY, CDR2 SVGAGI. The CDR3 totals 14 residues. CDR3 in DNA: TGTGCCAGCAGGACGGGACAGTACACCGGGGAGCTGTTTTTT. Translating gives CASRTGQYTGELFF.